The 26 T cell receptor beta chains presented below share a single source sample, sequenced in a study of CD8 T cells in Susac syndrome (dated by TCRdb to between 2017 and 2020). Preparation of the library involved the immunoSEQ multiplex PCR assay. RNA was extracted using the RNeasy kit, and roughly 0.5 to 1 ug of the RNA was reverse transcribed with random hexamers. The public reads were reprocessed in TCRdb via fastp at Q25 and MiXCR, keeping in-frame beta chains. CDR3 protein duplicates are merged, each entry listing the most common genes and DNA. Here the sample has hundreds of thousands of distinct CDR3 sequences; approximately 91% occur a single time. In total, the top ten clones hold approximately 0.2% of the sample. Sequences were obtained from CD8+ T cells from PBMCs. The receptors come from a human donor with multiple sclerosis.

The V and J genes are TRBV28 and TRBJ2-2; D is unclear. With 6 bases removed from V and 0 bases from J, the gap between germline ends came to 11 bases. The CDR3 is 15 amino acids. Per the germline V gene, CDR1 is MDHEN and CDR2 is SYDVKM. CDR3 sequence reads: CASRSTVANTGELFF. As DNA, the CDR3 is TGTGCCAGCAGATCCACCGTGGCGAACACCGGGGAGCTGTTTTTT.

This clonotype was counted between two and nine times. The V gene is TRBV19, the J gene TRBJ2-3, with D possibly being TRBD2 (5 bases). The germline V and J ends were trimmed by 5 bases and 1 base, with 7 bases remaining between them. Germline CDR1 is LNHDA and CDR2 is SQIVND (reference sequence). The CDR3 is made up of 13 amino acids. CDR3 sequence (DNA): TGTGCCAGTAGTTTCGGGGGCACAGATACGCAGTATTTT. Translation gives CASSFGGTDTQYF.

The V gene is TRBV29-1, the J gene TRBJ2-1; no firm D call. The germline V gene has CDR1 SQVTM and CDR2 ANQGSEA. V lost 0 bases and J 6 bases, leaving 9 bases between the germline ends. The CDR3 contains 13 residues. CDR3 DNA sequence: TGCAGCGTTGAAGAAGGGATTACCAATGAGCAGTTCTTC. Translating gives CSVEEGITNEQFF.

The J gene is TRBJ2-3, the V gene TRBV7-8, with unresolved D. The ends were cut back, 2 bases at V and 6 bases at J, with 18 bases in the middle. This CDR3 comprises 16 residues. Germline V gives CDR1 SGHVS, CDR2 FQNEAQ. The CDR3 sequence is CASSLYELLLRDTQYF. DNA of the CDR3: TGTGCCAGCAGCTTATATGAGCTCTTGCTCAGGGATACGCAGTATTTT.

V gene TRBV30 combines with J gene TRBJ2-1; 9 bases agree with TRBD1. The CDR3 extends over 15 amino acids. The germline CDR1 and CDR2 sequences are GTSNPN and SVGIG (reference sequence). V lost 2 bases to trimming and J lost 4 bases; unmatched junction nucleotides: 6. The CDR3 DNA reads as TGTGCCTGGAGTATGGGACAGGGACCTTACAATGAGCAGTTCTTC. Residues: CAWSMGQGPYNEQFF.

CDR3 in amino acids: CASSERSAGNTGELFF. CDR3 DNA sequence: TGTGCCAGCAGCGAACGTTCTGCAGGGAACACCGGGGAGCTGTTTTTT. The rearrangement joins TRBV2 to TRBJ2-2; D is unresolved. V was pared by 6 bases and J by 1 base, with 15 bases between. From germline, CDR1 is SNHLY and CDR2 FYNNEI. The CDR3 length is 16 residues.

J is TRBJ2-5 and V is TRBV9; D is perhaps TRBD1 or TRBD2 (5 bases each). This CDR3 contains 14 residues. V was shortened by 3 bases and J by 1 base, with 10 bases between the two germline ends. Germline CDR1 is SGDLS and CDR2 is YYNGEE. The CDR3 nucleotides are TGTGCCAGCAGCGCCGGGGACGTCCAAGAGACCCAGTACTTC. It specifies CASSAGDVQETQYF.

The chain links TRBV13 to TRBJ2-1, with 11 nucleotides matching TRBD1. The CDR3 contains 15 residues. Germline CDR1 is PRHDT and CDR2 is FYEKMQ (reference sequence). After removal of 4 bases from V and 9 bases from J, the junction contained 8 bases not matched to a gene. CDR3 coding DNA: TGTGCCAGCAGCTACACCGGGACAGGGGGTGTTGAGCAGTTCTTC. The encoded protein is CASSYTGTGGVEQFF.

The rearrangement joins TRBV10-3 to TRBJ2-3; 11 nucleotides line up with TRBD2. From germline, CDR1 is ENHRY and CDR2 SYGVKD. Trimming took 3 bases from V and 3 from J; bases not matched to a gene: 5. The CDR3 is 16 residues long. CDR3 loop: CAISDRLAGGTDTQYF. CDR3 DNA: TGTGCCATCAGTGATAGGCTAGCGGGAGGTACAGATACGCAGTATTTT.

The chain uses TRBV27 and TRBJ2-5; 14 bases are a match to TRBD2. Unmatched junction bases numbered 0, after V lost 2 bases and J lost 1 base. This CDR3 has 16 residues. Germline V gene sequence: CDR1 MNHEY, CDR2 SMNVEV (reference sequence). The chain's CDR3 is CASSLGTSGSQETQYF. CDR3 coding DNA: TGTGCCAGCAGTTTAGGGACTAGCGGGAGCCAAGAGACCCAGTACTTC.

The CDR3, as DNA: TGTGCCAGCAGTCCTCTGTCCCTTGTCCATGAGCAGTTCTTC. This translates into CASSPLSLVHEQFF. V usage is TRBV27 and J usage is TRBJ2-1; unclear D gene. From germline, CDR1 is MNHEY and CDR2 SMNVEV (reference sequence). Trimming pared 5 bases from V and 8 bases from J, leaving 16 bases between. The CDR3 has 14 residues.

V is TRBV27 and J is TRBJ2-5, with 7 positions matching TRBD2. V lost 5 bases, J lost 4 bases, and 7 bases stayed unmatched. The germline gives CDR1 MNHEY, CDR2 SMNVEV (reference sequence). This CDR3 spans 14 amino acids. DNA for the CDR3: TGTGCCAGCAGTCCCCGACTAGCTGTAGAGACCCAGTACTTC. This sequence encodes CASSPRLAVETQYF.

The V and J genes are TRBV20-1 and TRBJ2-3; no definite D call. Germline V gene lookup returns CDR1 DFQATT and CDR2 SNEGSKA (reference sequence). The CDR3 totals 12 residues. Trimming took off 4 bases at V and 1 base at J, with 6 bases between the two ends. CDR3 DNA: TGCAGTGCTAAGGCGGGCACAGATACGCAGTATTTT. Translation: CSAKAGTDTQYF.

The chain carries TRBV14 and TRBJ2-1; D is ambiguous. The CDR3 contains 16 residues. Germline V gene data show CDR1 as SGHDN and CDR2 as FVKESK. The ends were cut back, 1 base at V and 0 bases at J, with 10 bases in the middle. CDR3 nucleotide sequence: TGTGCCAGCAGCCAAGTCCGGCTGAGCTCCTACAATGAGCAGTTCTTC. This gives the protein CASSQVRLSSYNEQFF.

The chain couples TRBV4-1 to TRBJ1-6; D remains ambiguous. CDR1 is MGHRA, CDR2 YSYEKL, per germline. V was trimmed by 4 bases and J by 10 bases, leaving 8 bases between them. The CDR3 extends over 12 amino acids. The CDR3 nucleotides read TGCGCCAGCAGCCGTACTGGATCACCCCTCCACTTT. Its protein is CASSRTGSPLHF.

The rearrangement links TRBV27 to TRBJ1-1, with D unclear. CDR1 and CDR2 from the germline V gene are MNHEY and SMNVEV (reference sequence). The CDR3 sequence is 15 residues long. V was pared by 2 bases and J by 0 bases, with 10 bases between. CDR3 sequence: CASSLVGKVNTEAFF. CDR3 DNA: TGTGCCAGCAGTTTAGTGGGAAAGGTGAACACTGAAGCTTTCTTT.

This chain connects TRBV29-1 to TRBJ2-1; D is perhaps TRBD1 (6 bases). The V gene lost 6 bases and the J gene lost 10 bases, with 19 bases spanning the gap. Per germline, CDR1 SQVTM and CDR2 ANQGSEA. There are 13 residues in the CDR3. The CDR3 coding sequence is TGCAGCGTCGGACAGAAAGGAGCCATGGAGCAGTTCTTC. Translated, it gives CSVGQKGAMEQFF.

The chain couples TRBV6-1 to TRBJ2-5, with TRBD2 as a possible D gene (6 bases). V was cut by 2 bases and J by 4 bases, with 8 bases left in between. CDR3 length: 13 amino acids. Germline-derived CDR1 and CDR2 are MNHNS and SASEGT. This CDR3 reads CASSEWGGETQYF. As DNA, the CDR3 is TGTGCCAGCAGTGAATGGGGAGGAGAGACCCAGTACTTC.

This chain uses TRBV7-9 with TRBJ2-7; D not resolved. V was cut by 3 bases and J by 3 bases, with 6 bases left in between. Germline CDR1 is SEHNR and CDR2 is FQNEAQ (reference sequence). CDR3 length: 12 amino acids. The CDR3 sequence: CASSLNGYEQYF. CDR3 in DNA: TGTGCCAGCAGCTTGAACGGCTACGAGCAGTACTTC.

This clonotype has a single count. V and J are TRBV12-3 or TRBV12-4 and TRBJ1-2, with TRBD1 as a possible D gene (6 bases). The CDR3 is 15 amino acids. V was shortened by 1 base and J by 5 bases, with 14 bases between the two germline ends. CDR3 DNA sequence: TGTGCCAGCAGTTTAGTGGACAGTACGTCTTATGGCTACACCTTC. This gives the protein CASSLVDSTSYGYTF.

The chain uses TRBV30 and TRBJ2-2; 9 bases are shared with TRBD1. V dropped 8 bases and J dropped 5; count of bases not matched to a gene: 12. The V gene's germline CDR1 is GTSNPN and CDR2 SVGIG (reference sequence). There are 15 residues in the CDR3. The CDR3 region is CAGSGQGSKTGELFF. The CDR3 coding sequence is TGTGCCGGCTCTGGACAGGGGAGTAAGACCGGGGAGCTGTTTTTT.

The chain recombines TRBV6-5 with TRBJ2-7; maybe TRBD2 (6 bases). V gave up 0 bases and J gave up 7 bases, with 10 bases separating them. CDR3 length: 13 amino acids. Germline values: CDR1 MNHEY, CDR2 SVGAGI. CDR3 nucleotide sequence: TGTGCCAGCAGTTACTCGCCCGGGGGAGAGCAGTACTTC. Translation: CASSYSPGGEQYF.

V usage is TRBV28 and J usage is TRBJ2-5, with 10 bases fitting TRBD2. The CDR3 is 18 residues long. The junction had 16 bases not matched to a gene; V was cut back by 6 bases and J by 3 bases. The germline gives CDR1 MDHEN, CDR2 SYDVKM. Written as DNA, the CDR3 is TGTGCCAGCAGCCACACGCCCGGGCTAGCGGGAGTCGAAGAGACCCAGTACTTC. It is translated as CASSHTPGLAGVEETQYF.

CDR3 sequence: CASSQWLIQGRSYEQYF. CDR3 in DNA: TGCGCCAGCAGCCAATGGCTAATCCAGGGGCGCTCCTACGAGCAGTACTTC. The V and J genes are TRBV4-3 and TRBJ2-7, with D perhaps matching TRBD1 (6 bases). The CDR3 contains 17 residues. Germline V gene sequence: CDR1 LGHNA, CDR2 YSLEER. V lost 2 bases and J lost 0, with 17 bases in between.

This rearrangement joins TRBV12-3 or TRBV12-4 to TRBJ1-4; no definite D call. Trimming removed 6 bases from V and 4 bases from J, with 15 bases in between. The CDR3 totals 15 residues. Written as DNA, the CDR3 is TGTGCCAGCAGAAGGGCGGGCCGGTATAATGAAAAACTGTTTTTT. Its protein is CASRRAGRYNEKLFF.

The V call is TRBV5-1, the J call TRBJ2-2; maybe TRBD2 (5 bases). V was pared by 1 base and J by 2 bases, with 15 bases between. Per the germline V gene, CDR1 is SGHRS and CDR2 is YFSETQ. CDR3 size: 17 residues. In DNA form, the CDR3 reads TGCGCCAGCAGCTTGTACGTGACCGGGATTAACACCGGGGAGCTGTTTTTT. Amino acids: CASSLYVTGINTGELFF.